What follows are 5 T cell receptor beta chains derived from one specimen sequenced in a study of T cell changes during pregnancy in multiple sclerosis. The data were produced by immunoSEQ multiplex PCR, yet TCRdb's version contains in-frame clones alone and is incomplete. Among around 73,000 clones listed, over 80% were seen once. The sample consisted of peripheral blood, taken in the third trimester of pregnancy. The receptors stem from a female donor in good health, enrolled as a control in a pregnancy study.

This clone was observed a single time. The gene calls are TRBV19 and TRBJ2-3, with D possibly being TRBD2 (7 bases). Germline assignment: CDR1 LNHDA and CDR2 SQIVND (reference sequence). The CDR3 loop spans 14 amino acids. The ends were cut back, 5 bases at V and 4 bases at J, with 13 bases in the middle. The CDR3 loop is CASSSTGGADTQYF. The CDR3 nucleotides are TGTGCCAGTAGTTCTACGGGGGGCGCAGATACGCAGTATTTT.

The CDR3 sequence: CASSWGENTEAFF. DNA of the CDR3: TGTGCCAGCAGTTGGGGAGAGAACACTGAAGCTTTCTTT. The chain is built from TRBV6-5 and TRBJ1-1; D remains ambiguous. Germline CDR1 reads MNHEY; CDR2 reads SVGAGI. CDR3 length: 13 amino acids. V dropped 4 bases and J dropped 1 base, with 7 bases sitting between them.

The gene calls are TRBV14 and TRBJ1-2; 8 nucleotides match TRBD1. Germline values: CDR1 SGHDN, CDR2 FVKESK. This CDR3 is 14 amino acids long. With V trimmed by 3 bases and J by 6 bases, 6 bases remained unmatched. This CDR3 is CASSHLRDRNGYTF. The CDR3, as DNA: TGTGCCAGCAGCCACCTGCGGGACAGGAATGGCTACACCTTC.

The chain couples TRBV7-2 to TRBJ1-3, with 8 bases that match TRBD1. The CDR3 consists of 17 residues. J gave up 3 bases and V 4 bases, and 11 bases lay outside the gene matches. The germline gives CDR1 SGHTA, CDR2 FQGNSA. The CDR3 DNA follows: TGTGCCAGCAGCTACTTACCGGGACAGGTCTTTGGAAACACCATATATTTT. As protein: CASSYLPGQVFGNTIYF.

The V and J genes are TRBV19 and TRBJ2-7; a possible D gene is TRBD1 (5 bases). The CDR3 sequence is 13 residues long. Per the germline V gene, CDR1 is LNHDA and CDR2 is SQIVND (reference sequence). V dropped 5 bases and J dropped 3 bases, with 11 bases sitting between them. CDR3 sequence reads: CASSFGQDYEQYF. For the CDR3, the DNA is TGTGCCAGTAGTTTCGGACAAGACTACGAGCAGTACTTC.